This T cell receptor (beta chain) emerged from a study of blood T cells in healthy people across ages. The overall study: Using template switching, researchers captured about one barcoded beta molecule for each two T cells.

This clonotype was seen only a few times. Primers used in a second PCR of about 7 to 12 cycles were a sample-barcoded 5' primer and a J-beta primer mix. TCRdb re-analysed the 5' RACE reads in MiXCR, keeping a single row per CDR3 protein. The sample lists about 640,000 distinct CDR3 sequences, roughly three fifths occurring once. This CDR3 spans 15 amino acids. The germline V and J ends were trimmed by 3 bases and 1 base, with 16 bases remaining between them. Germline-derived CDR1 and CDR2 are SQVTM and ANQGSEA. Sequenced sample: blood. The chain is built from TRBV29-1 and TRBJ2-7; TRBD2 might be the D (6 bases). This TCR was sampled from a man in his fifties or sixties in good health. CDR3 region: CSVDLGGFGSYEQYF. Written as DNA, the CDR3 is TGCAGCGTTGACCTGGGGGGATTTGGATCCTACGAGCAGTACTTC.